The sequence of this T cell receptor (beta chain) was determined in a study of blood T cell repertoires in COVID-19. Study overall: Collection of acute and convalescent COVID-19 samples took place in the United States, Italy and Spain. PBMCs, B-cell-depleted T cells, or T cells were the source of the cDNA or gDNA that made up the material.

This clone has only a few counts. Patients of the Seattle cohort, enrolled during active infection, were followed longitudinally. CDR3 length: 15 amino acids. The germline V and J ends were trimmed by 0 bases and 6 bases, with 15 bases remaining between them. CDR1 is SGHRS and CDR2 is YFSETQ in the germline V gene. Under the authors' procedure: By means of reference gene primer amplification, nucleated cell counts were estimated. Data came from immunoSEQ multiplex PCR; TCRdb stores just in-frame clones and leaves some out. V and J calls and clone size are copied from that table; D and trimming were computed from the DNA. This table holds 200,000 to 250,000 clones, 85% found once.

Sequences were obtained from peripheral blood. This rearrangement joins TRBV5-1 to TRBJ1-1, with unresolved D. This receptor was identified in a woman in her 70s with COVID-19, enrolled during active disease. The CDR3 sequence: CASSLDGQLQPEAFF. CDR3 sequence (DNA): TGCGCCAGCAGCTTGGACGGTCAACTCCAACCTGAAGCTTTCTTT.